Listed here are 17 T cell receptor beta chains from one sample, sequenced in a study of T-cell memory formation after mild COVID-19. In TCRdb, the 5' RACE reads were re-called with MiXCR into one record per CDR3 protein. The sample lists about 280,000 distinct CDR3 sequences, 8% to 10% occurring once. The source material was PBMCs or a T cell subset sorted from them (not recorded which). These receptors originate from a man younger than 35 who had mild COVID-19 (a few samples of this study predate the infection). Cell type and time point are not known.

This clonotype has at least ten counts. The CDR3 loop is CASSLPGNLKETQYF. The DNA of the CDR3 is TGTGCCAGCAGCTTACCAGGGAACCTTAAAGAGACCCAGTACTTC. This chain joins TRBV7-9 and TRBJ2-5; a weak D match, TRBD1 (5 bases). The CDR3 contains 15 residues. Trimming removed 2 bases at V and 3 bases at J, with 13 bases between. Germline V gene data show CDR1 as SEHNR and CDR2 as FQNEAQ (reference sequence). Together with reference TRBV7-9 and TRBJ2-5, the CDR3 gives the full variable domain: DTGVSQNPRHKITKRGQNVTFRCDPISEHNRLYWYRQTLGQGPEFLTYFQNEAQLEKSRLLSDRFSAERPKGSFSTLEIQRTEQGDSAMYLCASSLPGNLKETQYFGPGTRLLVL.

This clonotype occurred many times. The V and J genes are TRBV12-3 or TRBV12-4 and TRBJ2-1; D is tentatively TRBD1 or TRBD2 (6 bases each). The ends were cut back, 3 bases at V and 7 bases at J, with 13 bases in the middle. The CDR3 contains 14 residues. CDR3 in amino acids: CASSFSGRGNEQFF. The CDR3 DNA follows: TGTGCCAGCAGTTTTAGCGGCAGGGGAAATGAGCAGTTCTTC.

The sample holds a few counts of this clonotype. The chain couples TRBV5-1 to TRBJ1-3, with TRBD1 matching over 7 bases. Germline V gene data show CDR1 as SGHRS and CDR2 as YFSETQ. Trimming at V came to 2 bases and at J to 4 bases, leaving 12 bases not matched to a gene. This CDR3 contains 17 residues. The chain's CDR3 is CASSLLGQLAPGNTIYF. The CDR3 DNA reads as TGCGCCAGCAGCTTACTGGGACAGCTCGCCCCGGGAAACACCATATATTTT. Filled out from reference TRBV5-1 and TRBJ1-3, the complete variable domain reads KAGVTQTPRYLIKTRGQQVTLSCSPISGHRSVSWYQQTPGQGLQFLFEYFSETQRNKGNFPGRFSGRQFSNSRSEMNVSTLELGDSALYLCASSLLGQLAPGNTIYFGEGSWLTVV.

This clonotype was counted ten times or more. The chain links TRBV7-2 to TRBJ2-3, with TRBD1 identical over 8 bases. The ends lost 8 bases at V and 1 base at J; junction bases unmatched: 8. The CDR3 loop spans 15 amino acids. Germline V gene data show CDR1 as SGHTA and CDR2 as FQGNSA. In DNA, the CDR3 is TGTGCCAGCCGGCCAGGGGGCGGAGGCACAGATACGCAGTATTTT. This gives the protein CASRPGGGGTDTQYF.

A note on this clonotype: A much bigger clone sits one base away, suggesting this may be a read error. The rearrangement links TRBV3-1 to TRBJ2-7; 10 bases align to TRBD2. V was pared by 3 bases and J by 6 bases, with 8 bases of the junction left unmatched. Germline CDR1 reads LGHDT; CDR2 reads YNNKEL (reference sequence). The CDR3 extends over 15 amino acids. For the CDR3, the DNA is TGTGCCAGCAGCCAGGGTCCTAGCGGGGGCGGCGAGCAGTACTTC. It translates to CASSQGPSGGGEQYF.

The CDR3 sequence is CASSLGEQDRVRGYTF. In DNA form, the CDR3 reads TGCGCCAGCAGCTTGGGGGAACAGGACCGAGTTCGGGGCTACACCTTC. The gene calls are TRBV5-1 and TRBJ1-2; tentatively, D is TRBD1 (5 bases). The V gene's germline CDR1 is SGHRS and CDR2 YFSETQ. The CDR3 is 16 residues long. Deletions cut 0 bases from V and 8 bases from J, with 20 bases between.

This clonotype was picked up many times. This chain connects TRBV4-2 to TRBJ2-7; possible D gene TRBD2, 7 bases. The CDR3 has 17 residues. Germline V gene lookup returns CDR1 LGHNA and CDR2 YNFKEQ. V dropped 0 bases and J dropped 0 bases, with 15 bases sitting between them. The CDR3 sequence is CASSQDLRGRSSYEQYF. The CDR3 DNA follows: TGTGCCAGCAGCCAAGATTTGCGGGGGCGGAGCTCCTACGAGCAGTACTTC.

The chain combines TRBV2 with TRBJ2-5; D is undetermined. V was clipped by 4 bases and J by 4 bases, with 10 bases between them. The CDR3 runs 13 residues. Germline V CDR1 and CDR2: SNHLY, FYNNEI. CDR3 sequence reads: CASSVSLRETQYF. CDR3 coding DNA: TGTGCCAGCAGTGTTTCCCTCAGAGAGACCCAGTACTTC.

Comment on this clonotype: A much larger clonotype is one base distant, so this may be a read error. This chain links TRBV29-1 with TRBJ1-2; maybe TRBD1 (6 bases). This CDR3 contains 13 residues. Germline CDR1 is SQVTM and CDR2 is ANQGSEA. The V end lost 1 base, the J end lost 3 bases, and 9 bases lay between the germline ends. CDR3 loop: CSVEGQGHYGYTF. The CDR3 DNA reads TGCAGCGTTGAAGGGCAGGGGCACTATGGCTACACCTTC.

CDR3 sequence reads: CASSYPTGITGYTF. CDR3 coding DNA: TGTGCCAGCAGTTACCCGACGGGGATTACTGGCTACACCTTC. The chain has TRBV6-6 and TRBJ1-2, with D unclear. Per germline, CDR1 MNHNY and CDR2 SVGAGI (reference sequence). V dropped 2 bases and J dropped 7 bases, with 14 bases sitting between them. CDR3 length equals 14 residues.

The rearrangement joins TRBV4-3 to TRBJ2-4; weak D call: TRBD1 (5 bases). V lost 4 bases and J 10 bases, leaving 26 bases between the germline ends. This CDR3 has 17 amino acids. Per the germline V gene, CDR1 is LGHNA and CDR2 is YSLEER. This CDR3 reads CASSPTDTARAREIQYF. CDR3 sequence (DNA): TGCGCCAGCAGCCCGACAGATACCGCCCGAGCACGAGAGATTCAGTACTTC.

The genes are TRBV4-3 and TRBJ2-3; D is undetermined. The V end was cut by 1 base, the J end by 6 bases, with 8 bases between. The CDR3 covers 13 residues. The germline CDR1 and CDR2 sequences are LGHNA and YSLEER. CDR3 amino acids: CASSQVYRDTQYF. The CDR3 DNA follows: TGCGCCAGCAGCCAAGTTTACCGGGATACGCAGTATTTT.

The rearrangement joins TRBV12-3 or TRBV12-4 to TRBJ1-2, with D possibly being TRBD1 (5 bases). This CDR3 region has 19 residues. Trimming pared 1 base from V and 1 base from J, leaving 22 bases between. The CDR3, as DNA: TGTGCCAGCAGTTTAGTTCGAAGGGGTCTCCTTTTTTATAACTATGGCTACACCTTC. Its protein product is CASSLVRRGLLFYNYGYTF.

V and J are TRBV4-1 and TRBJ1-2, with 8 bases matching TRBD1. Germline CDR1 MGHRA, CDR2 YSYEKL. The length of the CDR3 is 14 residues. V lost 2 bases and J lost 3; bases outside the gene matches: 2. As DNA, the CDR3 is TGCGCCAGCAGCCAACCGGACAGGGACTATGGCTACACCTTC. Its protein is CASSQPDRDYGYTF.

The CDR3 sequence: CASTPFRGSGYTF. The CDR3 region has the DNA TGTGCCAGCACCCCTTTCAGAGGAAGCGGCTACACCTTC. The genes are TRBV7-9 and TRBJ1-2; D not resolved. With 7 bases removed from V and 8 bases from J, the gap between germline ends came to 17 bases. The CDR3 spans 13 residues. Per the germline V gene, CDR1 is SEHNR and CDR2 is FQNEAQ (reference sequence).

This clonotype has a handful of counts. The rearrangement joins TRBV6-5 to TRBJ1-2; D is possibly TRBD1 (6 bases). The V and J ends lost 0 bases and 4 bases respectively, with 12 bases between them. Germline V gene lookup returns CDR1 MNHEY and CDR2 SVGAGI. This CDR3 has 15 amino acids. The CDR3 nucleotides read TGTGCCAGCAGTTACTCGACAGGCTCTGCCTATGGCTACACCTTC. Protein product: CASSYSTGSAYGYTF.

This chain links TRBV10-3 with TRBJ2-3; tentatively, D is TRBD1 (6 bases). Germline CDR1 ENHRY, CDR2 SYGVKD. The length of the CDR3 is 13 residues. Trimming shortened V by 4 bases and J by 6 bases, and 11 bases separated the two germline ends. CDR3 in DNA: TGTGCCATCAGTGCCCCAGGGGTGGATACGCAGTATTTT. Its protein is CAISAPGVDTQYF.